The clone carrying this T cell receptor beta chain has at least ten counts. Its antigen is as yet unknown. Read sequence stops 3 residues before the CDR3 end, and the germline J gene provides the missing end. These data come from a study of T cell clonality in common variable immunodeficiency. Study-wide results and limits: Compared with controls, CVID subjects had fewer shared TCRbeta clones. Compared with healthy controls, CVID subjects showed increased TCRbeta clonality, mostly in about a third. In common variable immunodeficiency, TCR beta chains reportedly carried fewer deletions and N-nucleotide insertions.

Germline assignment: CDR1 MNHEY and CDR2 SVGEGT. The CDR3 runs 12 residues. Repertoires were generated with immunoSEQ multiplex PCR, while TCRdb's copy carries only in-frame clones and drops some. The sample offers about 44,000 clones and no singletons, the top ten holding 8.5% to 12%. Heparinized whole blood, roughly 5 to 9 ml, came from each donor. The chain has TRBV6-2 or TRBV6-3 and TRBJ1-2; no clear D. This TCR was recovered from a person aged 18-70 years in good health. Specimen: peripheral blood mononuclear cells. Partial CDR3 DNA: TGTGCCAGCAGTCCCGAGCGCCTAGGC. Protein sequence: CASSPERLG. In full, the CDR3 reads CASSPERLGYTF.